Presented here are 29 T cell receptor beta chains from one specimen sequenced in a study of blood T cell repertoires in COVID-19 (dated by TCRdb to 2018 to 2020). The method was the immunoSEQ multiplex PCR assay. TCRdb's version of the immuneACCESS table is confined to in-frame rearrangements and falls short of the full clone set. An unresolved V gene accounts for under half of the shortfall where checked; the remainder is of unknown origin. In all, the sample holds roughly 140,000 clones, and about 81% of those were seen once. Of the sample, less than 5% falls within the top ten clones. The source material was peripheral blood. The source is a woman of 80 years or more with acute or convalescent COVID-19.

J is TRBJ1-6 and V is TRBV14, with D possibly being TRBD1 (6 bases). The germline V gene has CDR1 SGHDN and CDR2 FVKESK. V lost 4 bases to trimming and J lost 0 bases, with 16 bases between them. The CDR3 runs 18 residues. The CDR3 loop reads CASSPVGQGSSYNSPLHF. CDR3 sequence (DNA): TGTGCCAGCAGCCCCGTCGGGCAGGGGAGCTCCTATAATTCACCCCTCCACTTT.

J is TRBJ2-7 and V is TRBV19, with a tentative D call TRBD1 (5 bases). The CDR3 runs 13 residues. V lost 4 bases and J lost 5, with 12 bases in between. CDR1 and CDR2 (germline): LNHDA, SQIVND (reference sequence). The CDR3 protein is CASSTRVKDEQYF. CDR3 DNA: TGTGCCAGTAGTACCAGGGTAAAGGACGAGCAGTACTTC.

The chain employs TRBV2 and TRBJ1-2; D possibly corresponds to TRBD1 (6 bases). Germline V gene data show CDR1 as SNHLY and CDR2 as FYNNEI. The CDR3 covers 13 residues. The ends were cut back, 7 bases at V and 4 bases at J, with 13 bases in the middle. CDR3 in amino acids: CASTWGGGYGYTF. The CDR3 DNA follows: TGTGCCAGCACCTGGGGGGGCGGCTATGGCTACACCTTC. The whole variable domain, remainder taken from reference TRBV2 and TRBJ1-2, is EPEVTQTPSHQVTQMGQEVILRCVPISNHLYFYWYRQILGQKVEFLVSFYNNEISEKSEIFDDQFSVERPDGSNFTLKIRSTKLEDSAMYFCASTWGGGYGYTFGSGTRLTVV.

This clone was recorded a few times. The chain recombines TRBV7-6 with TRBJ2-3; TRBD2 aligns across 9 bases. Germline CDR1 reads SGHVS; CDR2 reads FNYEAQ. J lost 2 bases, V lost 3 bases, and 6 bases had no gene match. The CDR3 covers 16 residues. The CDR3: CASSFRSSGTTDTQYF. CDR3 bases: TGTGCCAGCAGCTTTAGGTCTAGCGGGACCACAGATACGCAGTATTTT.

The rearrangement links TRBV5-1 to TRBJ1-1, with D uncertain. Trimming took off 1 base at V and 4 bases at J, with 8 bases between the two ends. CDR1 and CDR2 from the germline V gene are SGHRS and YFSETQ. This CDR3 region has 13 residues. CDR3 in amino acids: CASSLPAGTEAFF. CDR3 in DNA: TGCGCCAGCAGCTTGCCGGCGGGCACTGAAGCTTTCTTT.

The rearrangement links TRBV11-2 to TRBJ2-1; the D is unclear. The germline V and J ends were trimmed by 0 bases and 5 bases, with 14 bases remaining between them. The CDR3 has 16 residues. Per germline, CDR1 SGHAT and CDR2 FQNNGV. As DNA, the CDR3 is TGTGCCAGCAGCTTAGATGGAACTAAAACGAACAATGAGCAGTTCTTC. It translates to CASSLDGTKTNNEQFF.

The DNA of the CDR3 is TGTGCCAGCAGAGCTAGCGGGAGGAATGAGCAGTTCTTC. Its translation is CASRASGRNEQFF. The chain recombines TRBV3-1 (or the pseudogene TRBV3-2) with TRBJ2-1, with 11 nucleotides matching TRBD2. The CDR3 extends over 13 amino acids. The V and J ends lost 6 bases and 7 bases, in that order; junction bases with no gene match: 2. CDR1 and CDR2 from the germline V gene are LGHDT and YNNKEL (reference sequence).

This rearrangement joins TRBV11-2 to TRBJ2-7; a possible D gene is TRBD2 (5 bases). The germline V and J ends were trimmed by 4 bases and 9 bases, with 13 bases remaining between them. The germline gives CDR1 SGHAT, CDR2 FQNNGV. The CDR3 has 12 amino acids. CDR3 DNA: TGTGCCAGCAGCTCTTTCTCCGGAGGGCAGTACTTC. It codes for CASSSFSGGQYF.

The V and J genes are TRBV18 and TRBJ1-4; D call uncertain. The CDR3 is 18 amino acids. Germline V gives CDR1 KGHSH, CDR2 LQKENI. Trimming left V 3 bases short and J 8 bases short, with 25 bases between. The CDR3 coding sequence is TGTGCCAGCTCACCGCTACCACGCGGTGGCGGCCTTGGCGAAAAACTGTTTTTT. Its protein is CASSPLPRGGGLGEKLFF.

The chain recombines TRBV4-2 with TRBJ2-7, with 8 bases matching TRBD2. The germline V gene has CDR1 LGHNA and CDR2 YNFKEQ. This CDR3 is built from 19 residues. The V segment lost 0 bases and the J segment 2 bases; nucleotides outside the gene matches: 15. The CDR3 reads CASSQDPPLAGGPTYEQYF. CDR3 sequence (DNA): TGTGCCAGCAGCCAAGATCCCCCGCTGGCGGGAGGACCAACCTACGAGCAGTACTTC.

The rearrangement links TRBV18 to TRBJ1-1, with TRBD1 matching over 7 bases. The CDR3 is 13 amino acids. V dropped 2 bases and J dropped 7; count of bases not matched to a gene: 4. The germline V gene encodes CDR1 KGHSH and CDR2 LQKENI. CDR3 coding DNA: TGTGCCAGCTCACCAATACAGGGGAATGAAGCTTTCTTT. Translation: CASSPIQGNEAFF.

The chain employs TRBV12-3 or TRBV12-4 and TRBJ1-2; D might be TRBD1 (5 bases). The CDR3 has 13 amino acids. V lost 6 bases and J 5 bases, leaving 13 bases between the germline ends. The CDR3 sequence is CASSPVGGYGYTF. The CDR3, as DNA: TGTGCCAGCAGCCCTGTTGGGGGGTATGGCTACACCTTC.

This chain uses TRBV3-1 (or the pseudogene TRBV3-2) with TRBJ1-1; 8 bases line up with TRBD1. The germline V gene encodes CDR1 LGHDT and CDR2 YNNKEL (reference sequence). CDR3 length equals 14 residues. After removal of 3 bases from V and 3 bases from J, the junction contained 3 bases not matched to a gene. The CDR3 nucleotides are TGTGCCAGCAGCCAGGACAGGGCTTACACTGAAGCTTTCTTT. Translation gives CASSQDRAYTEAFF.

The chain joins TRBV11-3 to TRBJ2-5, with 10 bases that match TRBD2. CDR3 length equals 13 residues. V lost 3 bases to trimming and J lost 9 bases; unmatched junction nucleotides: 4. Germline V CDR1 and CDR2: SGHNT, YENEEA. In DNA form, the CDR3 reads TGTGCCAGCAGCTTTGGGACTAGCGATCCCCAGTACTTC. The encoded protein is CASSFGTSDPQYF. The full variable domain, completed using reference TRBV11-3 and TRBJ2-5, is EAGVVQSPRYKIIEKKQPVAFWCNPISGHNTLYWYLQNLGQGPELLIRYENEEAVDDSQLPKDRFSAERLKGVDSTLKIQPAELGDSAVYLCASSFGTSDPQYFGPGTRLLVL.

V and J are TRBV5-1 and TRBJ2-2, with TRBD2 matching over 9 bases. Germline V gives CDR1 SGHRS, CDR2 YFSETQ. This CDR3 comprises 15 residues. Unmatched junction bases numbered 2, after V lost 2 bases and J lost 3 bases. The CDR3 coding sequence is TGCGCCAGCAGCTTCGGGACTAGCTACACCGGGGAGCTGTTTTTT. This encodes CASSFGTSYTGELFF.

This clone has more than one count but fewer than ten. CDR3: CASSPSGITSTSPLHF. Written as DNA, the CDR3 is TGCGCCAGCAGCCCTAGCGGGATAACTTCAACCTCACCCCTCCACTTT. V is TRBV5-1 and J is TRBJ1-6; D not certain. CDR3 length: 16 residues. Germline lookup yields CDR1 SGHRS and CDR2 YFSETQ. Trimming took 4 bases from V and 10 from J, leaving 21 bases between them.

The gene calls are TRBV19 and TRBJ1-1, with a possible D match to TRBD1 (5 bases). V was cut by 3 bases and J by 0 bases, with 17 bases left in between. Germline V gives CDR1 LNHDA, CDR2 SQIVND (reference sequence). This CDR3 region has 17 residues. CDR3 in amino acids: CASSIRQIGPMNTEAFF. As DNA, the CDR3 is TGTGCCAGTAGTATTCGACAGATAGGACCTATGAACACTGAAGCTTTCTTT. Variable domain in full (rest from reference TRBV19 and TRBJ1-1): DGGITQSPKYLFRKEGQNVTLSCEQNLNHDAMYWYRQDPGQGLRLIYYSQIVNDFQKGDIAEGYSVSREKKESFPLTVTSAQKNPTAFYLCASSIRQIGPMNTEAFFGQGTRLTVV.

The gene calls are TRBV10-3 and TRBJ1-1; weak D call: TRBD1 (5 bases). The CDR3 totals 15 residues. The V end lost 6 bases, the J end lost 7 bases, and 21 bases lay between the germline ends. Germline assignment: CDR1 ENHRY and CDR2 SYGVKD. The CDR3 is CAIRPENLYQGEAFF. The DNA for the CDR3 is TGTGCCATCAGGCCCGAGAACCTTTATCAGGGTGAAGCTTTCTTT.

The J gene is TRBJ1-1, the V gene TRBV9; unclear D gene. CDR1 and CDR2 (germline): SGDLS, YYNGEE. This CDR3 region has 13 residues. The V gene lost 0 bases and the J gene lost 3 bases, with 6 bases spanning the gap. The CDR3 loop reads CASSVGPDTEAFF. As DNA, the CDR3 is TGTGCCAGCAGCGTAGGTCCGGACACTGAAGCTTTCTTT. The full variable domain, with the rest looked up from reference TRBV9 and TRBJ1-1, is DSGVTQTPKHLITATGQRVTLRCSPRSGDLSVYWYQQSLDQGLQFLIQYYNGEERAKGNILERFSAQQFPDLHSELNLSSLELGDSALYFCASSVGPDTEAFFGQGTRLTVV.

V gene TRBV19 combines with J gene TRBJ2-3; TRBD2 aligns across 12 bases. The CDR3 spans 14 residues. V lost 9 bases, J lost 7 bases, and 8 bases stayed unmatched. CDR1 is LNHDA, CDR2 SQIVND, per germline (reference sequence). This CDR3 reads CASTTSGGAYTQYF. For the CDR3, the DNA is TGTGCCAGCACGACTAGCGGGGGCGCTTATACGCAGTATTTT.

The chain has TRBV2 and TRBJ2-1; 7 nucleotides line up with TRBD2. Trimming took 8 bases from V and 11 from J; bases not matched to a gene: 18. CDR1 is SNHLY and CDR2 is FYNNEI in the germline V gene. This CDR3 has 15 amino acids. CDR3 amino acids: CASGVKRGAPSQQFF. CDR3 sequence (DNA): TGTGCCAGCGGGGTGAAGCGGGGCGCTCCAAGCCAGCAGTTCTTC. The full variable domain, its missing parts supplied by reference TRBV2 and TRBJ2-1, is EPEVTQTPSHQVTQMGQEVILRCVPISNHLYFYWYRQILGQKVEFLVSFYNNEISEKSEIFDDQFSVERPDGSNFTLKIRSTKLEDSAMYFCASGVKRGAPSQQFFGPGTRLTVL.

There are a few counts of this clone. The chain is built from TRBV9 and TRBJ2-3, with a tentative D call TRBD1 (6 bases). V was clipped by 6 bases and J by 4 bases, with 18 bases between them. CDR1 SGDLS and CDR2 YYNGEE come from the germline V gene. The CDR3 is made up of 15 amino acids. The chain's CDR3 is CASNENGQRADTQYF. CDR3 bases: TGTGCCAGCAACGAGAATGGACAGAGGGCAGATACGCAGTATTTT.

The chain has TRBV19 and TRBJ2-7, with 12 nucleotides matching TRBD2. The CDR3 is 14 residues long. The germline V gene encodes CDR1 LNHDA and CDR2 SQIVND (reference sequence). The ends lost 6 bases at V and 3 bases at J; junction bases unmatched: 3. CDR3 bases: TGTGCCAGTAGCGGACTAGCGGGATACTACGAGCAGTACTTC. Its translation: CASSGLAGYYEQYF.

This clone was observed a few times. V gene TRBV11-2 combines with J gene TRBJ2-7, with D tentatively TRBD2 (6 bases). The V end was cut by 5 bases, the J end by 3 bases, with 17 bases between. The CDR3 has 15 residues. Germline V gene lookup returns CDR1 SGHAT and CDR2 FQNNGV. This chain's CDR3 is CASSLIGGVFYEQYF. The CDR3 DNA reads TGTGCCAGCAGCCTAATCGGGGGAGTGTTCTACGAGCAGTACTTC.

CDR3 sequence (DNA): TGTGCCAGCAGCCAATCGATCCTTTTCGTGGACAGCTCCTACGAGCAGTACTTC. This gives the protein CASSQSILFVDSSYEQYF. The chain carries TRBV16 and TRBJ2-7, with D possibly matching TRBD1 (6 bases). Germline V gene lookup returns CDR1 KGHSY and CDR2 FQNENV. V was trimmed by 0 bases and J by 0 bases, leaving 18 bases between them. The CDR3 length is 18 residues.

The chain combines TRBV29-1 with TRBJ2-3; D may be TRBD2 (7 bases). Germline CDR1 and CDR2: SQVTM and ANQGSEA. V was trimmed by 4 bases and J by 3 bases, leaving 11 bases between them. This CDR3 region has 13 residues. The CDR3 nucleotides read TGCAGCGTTGTTGGGGGGGCAACAGATACGCAGTATTTT. Residues: CSVVGGATDTQYF.

The chain joins TRBV6-2 or TRBV6-3 to TRBJ2-2; D perhaps matches TRBD2 (5 bases). Trimming removed 2 bases from V and 5 bases from J, with 6 bases in between. Germline lookup yields CDR1 MNHEY and CDR2 SVGEGT. This CDR3 comprises 13 residues. CDR3 residues: CASSYPGTGELFF. Here the CDR3 DNA reads TGTGCCAGCAGTTACCCGGGGACCGGGGAGCTGTTTTTT.

V is TRBV24-1 and J is TRBJ1-2; 10 bases are a match to TRBD1. The CDR3 covers 16 residues. The V segment lost 4 bases and the J segment 4 bases; nucleotides outside the gene matches: 8. Germline CDR1 KGHDR, CDR2 SFDVKD. The CDR3 protein is CATSEGTGVPLYGYTF. As DNA, the CDR3 is TGTGCCACCAGTGAAGGGACAGGGGTTCCCCTCTATGGCTACACCTTC.

The chain employs TRBV4-2 and TRBJ1-5; 8 bases align to TRBD1. With V trimmed by 1 base and J by 4 bases, 6 bases remained unmatched. The CDR3 consists of 16 residues. Looked up from germline, CDR1 is LGHNA and CDR2 is YNFKEQ. The CDR3 here is CASSQGRQGMNQPQHF. In DNA form, the CDR3 reads TGTGCCAGCAGCCAAGGTAGACAGGGGATGAATCAGCCCCAGCATTTT.